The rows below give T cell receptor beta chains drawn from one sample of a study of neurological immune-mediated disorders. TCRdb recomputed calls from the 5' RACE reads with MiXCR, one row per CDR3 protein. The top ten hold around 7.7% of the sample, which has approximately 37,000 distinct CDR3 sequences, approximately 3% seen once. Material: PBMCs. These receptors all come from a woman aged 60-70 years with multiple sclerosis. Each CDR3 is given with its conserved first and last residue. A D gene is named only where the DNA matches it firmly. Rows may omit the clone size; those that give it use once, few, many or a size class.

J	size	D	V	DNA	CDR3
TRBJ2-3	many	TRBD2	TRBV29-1	TGCAGCACTGGGGGGGTTGCCGATACGCAGTATTTT	CSTGGVADTQYF
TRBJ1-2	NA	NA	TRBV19	TGTGCCAGTAGTACGACGGATACTAACTATGGCTACACCTTC	CASSTTDTNYGYTF
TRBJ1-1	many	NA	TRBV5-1	TGCGCCAGCACAGTCGGGGGGGTGGACACTGAAGCTTTCTTT	CASTVGGVDTEAFF
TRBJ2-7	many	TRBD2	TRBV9	TGTGCCAGCAGCGCCGGCGGGGGATCCCCCTACGAGCAGTACTTC	CASSAGGGSPYEQYF
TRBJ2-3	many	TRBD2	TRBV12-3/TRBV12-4	TGTGCCAGCACCCGATTAGCGGGGGGGCCTGCAGATACGCAGTATTTT	CASTRLAGGPADTQYF
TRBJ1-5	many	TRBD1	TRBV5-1	TGCGCCAGCAGCCCAGGACAGGATGCTAGCAATCAGCCCCAGCATTTT	CASSPGQDASNQPQHF
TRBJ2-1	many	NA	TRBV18	TGTGCCAGCTCCGTTAAAGCGCCGGGGCAGTTCTTC	CASSVKAPGQFF
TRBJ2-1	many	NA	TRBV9	TGTGCCAGCAGCGTAGTATATGGGGGGGCTGAGCAGTTCTTC	CASSVVYGGAEQFF
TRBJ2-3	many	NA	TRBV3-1	TGTGCCAGCAGCCAAGACTCACAGGGAACAGATACGCAGTATTTT	CASSQDSQGTDTQYF
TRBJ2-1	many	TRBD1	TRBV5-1	TGCGCCAGCAGCTTTTCGGGGACAGCCGGCAACAATGAGCAGTTCTTC	CASSFSGTAGNNEQFF
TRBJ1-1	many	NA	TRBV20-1	TGCAGTGCTAGAGATTCAAACAGTTTGAACACTGAAGCTTTCTTT	CSARDSNSLNTEAFF
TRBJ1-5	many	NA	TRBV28	TGTGCCAGCAGGACACCGGGAGATCAGCCCCAGCATTTT	CASRTPGDQPQHF
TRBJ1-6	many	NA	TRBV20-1	TGCAGTGCTAGGTTCGGGGGTTCGTATAATTCACCCCTCCACTTT	CSARFGGSYNSPLHF
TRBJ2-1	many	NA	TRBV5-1	TGCGCCAGCAGCTTGGCCGAGGGAGCAGCCTACAATGAGCAGTTCTTC	CASSLAEGAAYNEQFF
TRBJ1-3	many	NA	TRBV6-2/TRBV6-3	TGTGCCAGCAGTTACGGGGACACCATATATTTT	CASSYGDTIYF
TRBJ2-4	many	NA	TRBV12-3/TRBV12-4	TGTGCCAGCAGTTTAGATAACCGGGGGAGGGCCAAAAACATTCAGTACTTC	CASSLDNRGRAKNIQYF
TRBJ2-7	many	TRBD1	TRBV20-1	TGCAGTGCCCGACCGACAGGGGGAGGCGAGCAGTACTTC	CSARPTGGGEQYF
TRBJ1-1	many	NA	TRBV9	TGTGCCAGCAGCGTAGCGGTCAGGGGGAACACTGAAGCTTTCTTT	CASSVAVRGNTEAFF
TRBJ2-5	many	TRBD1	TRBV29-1	TGCACCGCGACAGGGTCCCAAGAGACCCAGTACTTC	CTATGSQETQYF
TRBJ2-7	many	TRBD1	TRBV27	TGTGCCAGCAGTTTAGGGACAGGGCTCGAGCAGTACTTC	CASSLGTGLEQYF